This T cell receptor beta chain was identified in a study of blood T cell repertoires in COVID-19. In the study's own analysis: Reference gene primer amplification yielded estimated nucleated cell counts. Repertoires were generated with immunoSEQ multiplex PCR, while TCRdb's copy carries only in-frame clones and drops some. V and J calls and clone size are as listed in that table; D and trimming were resolved from the DNA. This sample yields 85,000 to 100,000 clones, of which 90% are seen a single time; about 1.7% belongs to the top ten. The sequence was collected from a man between 60 and 75 years old with acute or convalescent COVID-19. The sequencing sample was made of peripheral blood.

CDR3 in amino acids: CASSLRTDGEQYF. CDR3 sequence (DNA): TGTGCCAGCAGCCTCCGGACAGACGGCGAGCAGTACTTC. The V and J genes are TRBV7-2 and TRBJ2-7; D is possibly TRBD1 (6 bases). This CDR3 has 13 residues. Trimming took 5 bases from V and 6 from J, leaving 14 bases between them. Germline V gene data show CDR1 as SGHTA and CDR2 as FQGNSA. The full variable domain, its missing parts supplied by reference TRBV7-2 and TRBJ2-7, is GAGVSQSPSNKVTEKGKDVELRCDPISGHTALYWYRQSLGQGLEFLIYFQGNSAPDKSGLPSDRFSAERTGGSVSTLTIQRTQQEDSAVYLCASSLRTDGEQYFGPGTRLTVT.